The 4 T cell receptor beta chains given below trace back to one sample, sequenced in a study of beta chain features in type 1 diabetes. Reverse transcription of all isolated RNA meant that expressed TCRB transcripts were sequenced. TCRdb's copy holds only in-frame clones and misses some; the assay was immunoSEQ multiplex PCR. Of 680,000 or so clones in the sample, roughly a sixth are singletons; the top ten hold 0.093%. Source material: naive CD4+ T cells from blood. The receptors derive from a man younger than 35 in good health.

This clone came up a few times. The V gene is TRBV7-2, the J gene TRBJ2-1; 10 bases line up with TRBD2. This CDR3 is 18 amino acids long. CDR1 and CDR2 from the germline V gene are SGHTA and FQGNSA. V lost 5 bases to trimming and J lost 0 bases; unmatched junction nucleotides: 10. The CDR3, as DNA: TGTGCCAGCAGCCGGAAACTAGCGGGGCCTTACTCCTACAATGAGCAGTTCTTC. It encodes CASSRKLAGPYSYNEQFF.

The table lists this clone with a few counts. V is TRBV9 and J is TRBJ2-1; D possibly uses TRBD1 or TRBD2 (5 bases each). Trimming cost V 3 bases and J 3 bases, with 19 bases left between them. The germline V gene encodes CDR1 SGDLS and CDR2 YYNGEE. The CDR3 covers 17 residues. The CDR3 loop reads CASSAPGPPFSYNEQFF. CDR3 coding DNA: TGTGCCAGCAGCGCTCCGGGACCCCCCTTTAGCTACAATGAGCAGTTCTTC.

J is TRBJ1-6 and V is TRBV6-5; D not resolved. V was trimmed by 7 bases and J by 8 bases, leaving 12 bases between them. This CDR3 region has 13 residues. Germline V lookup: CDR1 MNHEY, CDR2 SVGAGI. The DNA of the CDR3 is TGTGCCAGCAAAATGGAGGGTTATTCACCCCTCCACTTT. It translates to CASKMEGYSPLHF.

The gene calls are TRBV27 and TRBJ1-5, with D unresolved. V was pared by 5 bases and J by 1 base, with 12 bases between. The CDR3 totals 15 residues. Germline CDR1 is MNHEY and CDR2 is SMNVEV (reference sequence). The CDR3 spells CASSTGEASNQPQHF. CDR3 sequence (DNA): TGTGCCAGCAGTACCGGGGAAGCGAGCAATCAGCCCCAGCATTTT.